The source of this T cell receptor beta chain is a study of T cells in Graves' hyperthyroidism and ophthalmopathy (dated by TCRdb to the late 2010s). At the level of the whole study: To identify distinguishing TCR V-J signatures, a discovery cohort of around 100 patients was used, comprising 43 with Graves' ophthalmopathy and about 59 with stable Graves' hyperthyroidism. According to the paper, TCR Vbeta CDR3 sequencing was carried out on approximately 140 peripheral blood samples, which came from approximately 43 ophthalmopathy, about 75 hyperthyroidism and roughly 17 progressor patients. Prospective prediction of ophthalmopathy was tested in an independent validation cohort consisting of fewer than 20 hyperthyroidism patients and around 16 patients who later progressed to ophthalmopathy. After sampling, hyperthyroidism patients received methimazole starting at 30 mg daily, and ophthalmopathy patients received high-dose intravenous methylprednisolone. The roughly 91 discovery patients were randomly divided into training and test sets at a 7:3 ratio. In about 6 Graves' hyperthyroidism patients, the study also compared T-cell repertoires from thyroid tissue with T-cell repertoires from blood. Overall results and qualifications from the work: Sample size was not statistically predetermined, and investigators were not blinded to group allocation. A 13 V-J signature model separated ophthalmopathy from stable hyperthyroidism, with over 85% sensitivity and around 84% specificity in cross-validation and 80%/75% in testing. In validation, the model predicted progression to ophthalmopathy with approximately 71% sensitivity and 72.22% specificity, a median of about 6 months before onset. Blood samples also contained most of the expanded thyroid clonotypes (frequency above 0.001), which suggests that blood repertoires may reflect thyroid immune responses.

A patient counted as having stable Graves' hyperthyroidism if no progression to ophthalmopathy occurred over 18 months of follow-up. Hyperthyroidism patients were newly diagnosed, with disease duration under 2 months, and aged 18 to 65 years. The study excluded patients with uncontrolled infections, other autoimmune diseases, pregnancy or lactation. Diagnoses were based on clinical symptoms, serum thyroxine and TRAb, thyroid ultrasound and orbital computed tomography. Total RNA was extracted with Trizol reagent, and quality was checked on an Agilent 2100 Bioanalyzer. The germline V end is reduced by 7 bases and the J end by 4 bases; junction bases left unmatched: 7. CDR1 SQVTM and CDR2 ANQGSEA were looked up in the germline V gene. Spanning cysteine to phenylalanine, the CDR3 consists of 14 amino acids. The entry retains the CDR3 DNA only, 42 bases that are in frame from base 1. This clonotype was detected many times. The clone's antigen remains unknown. No per-base quality is available; no much larger clone lies one base away.

The TCR beta CDR3 regions were amplified from the RNA transcripts. The first round of RT-PCR for the TCR CDR3 was performed with the HTBI primer set and the Qiagen OneStep RT-PCR kit. Libraries were constructed in a second round of multiplex PCR, after which size selection and purification were performed. Sequencing of the libraries was done on an Illumina HiSeq2000 using paired-end 100 bp reads. The authors processed their data as follows. Raw data were processed with SOAPnuke, discarding reads with adapters, uncalled bases, mean Phred below 15, or no exact constant-primer or identifier match. High-quality paired reads were merged using COPE v1.2.5, and each unique nucleotide sequence was defined as a clonotype. MiTCR v1.1 was used to align clonotypes to the IMGT TRBV, TRBD and TRBJ reference segments. The analysis was restricted to V-J combinations with a frequency above 0.0001, which together covered 99.2% of the repertoires. A TCS score was defined as the ratio between F50 (clonal expansion) and ExV (chaos), using BLOSUM62-based TCRdist between CDR3 peptides within each V-J. Welch's t-statistics and random forest reduced 450 to 600 V-J features to under 15, which were used in a naive Bayes classifier (R e1071). Thyroid-blood repertoire similarity was quantified with the Morisita-Horn index. TCRdb passed the public sequencing reads through fastp at Q25 and MiXCR, retaining productive beta sequences. Rows matching on CDR3 protein sequence are summarized as one entry with the most common DNA and genes. Clone size and V and J calls follow TCRdb, not the original study. Present in this sample are 530,000 or so distinct CDR3 sequences, around 42% of which were seen just once. About 8% of the sample is taken by the ten largest.

The sequenced sample consisted of peripheral blood or thyroid tissue (not recorded which). The chain joins TRBV29-1 to TRBJ2-3; TRBD2 agrees with 11 junctional bases. The source is a woman between 18 and 29 years old with Graves' hyperthyroidism. The bases are TGCAGCGCGTTAGCGGGAGGGCCGGCAGATACGCAGTATTTT. This yields the protein CSALAGGPADTQYF.